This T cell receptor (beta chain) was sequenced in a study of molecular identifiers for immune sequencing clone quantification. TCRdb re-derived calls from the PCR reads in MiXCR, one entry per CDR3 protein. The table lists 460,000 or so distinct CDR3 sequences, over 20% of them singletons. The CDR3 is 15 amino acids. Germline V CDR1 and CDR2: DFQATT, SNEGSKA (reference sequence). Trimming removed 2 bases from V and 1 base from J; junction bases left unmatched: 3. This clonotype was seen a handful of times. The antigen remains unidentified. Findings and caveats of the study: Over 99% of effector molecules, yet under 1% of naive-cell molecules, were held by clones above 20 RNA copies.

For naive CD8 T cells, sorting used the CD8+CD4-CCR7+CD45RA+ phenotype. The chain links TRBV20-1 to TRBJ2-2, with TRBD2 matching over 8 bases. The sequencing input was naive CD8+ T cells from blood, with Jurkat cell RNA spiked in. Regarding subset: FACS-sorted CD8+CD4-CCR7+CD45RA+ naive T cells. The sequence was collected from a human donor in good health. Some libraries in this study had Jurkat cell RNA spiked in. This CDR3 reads CSARPAGENTGELFF. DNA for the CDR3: TGCAGTGCTAGACCAGCGGGGGAGAACACCGGGGAGCTGTTTTTT.